This T cell receptor beta chain is drawn from a study of blood T cell repertoires in COVID-19. Across the whole study: Samples of COVID-19 (acute and convalescent) were obtained from the United States, Italy and Spain. The cDNA or gDNA used as material had been derived from T cells, B-cell-depleted T cells, or PBMCs.

The V gene end was trimmed by 5 bases and the J gene end by 5 bases; junction bases not matched to a gene: 15. This CDR3 spans 17 amino acids. Looked up from germline, CDR1 is LNHDA and CDR2 is SQIVND (reference sequence). Produced via immunoSEQ multiplex PCR; TCRdb's table is partial and in-frame only. The sample includes approximately 140,000 clones, about 83% seen only once; the top ten take roughly 8.7%. Sequencing input: peripheral blood. The receptor was derived from a man aged 30 to 39 with COVID-19, enrolled during active disease. This chain connects TRBV19 to TRBJ2-1; TRBD1 matches 7 bases. The CDR3 loop is CASSLIKTGQINNEQFF. The CDR3 DNA is TGTGCCAGTAGTCTTATTAAAACGGGACAGATAAACAATGAGCAGTTCTTC.